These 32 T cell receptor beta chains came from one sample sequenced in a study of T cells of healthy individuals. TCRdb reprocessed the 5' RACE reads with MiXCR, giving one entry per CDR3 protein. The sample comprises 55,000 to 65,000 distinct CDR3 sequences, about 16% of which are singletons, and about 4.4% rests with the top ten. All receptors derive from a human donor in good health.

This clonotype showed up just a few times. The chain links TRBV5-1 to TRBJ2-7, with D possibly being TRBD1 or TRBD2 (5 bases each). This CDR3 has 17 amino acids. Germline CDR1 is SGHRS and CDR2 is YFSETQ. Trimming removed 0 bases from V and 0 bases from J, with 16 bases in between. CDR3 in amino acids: CASSLAAPGPYSYEQYF. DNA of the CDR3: TGCGCCAGCAGCTTGGCCGCGCCGGGACCGTACTCCTACGAGCAGTACTTC. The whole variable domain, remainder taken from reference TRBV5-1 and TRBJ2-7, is KAGVTQTPRYLIKTRGQQVTLSCSPISGHRSVSWYQQTPGQGLQFLFEYFSETQRNKGNFPGRFSGRQFSNSRSEMNVSTLELGDSALYLCASSLAAPGPYSYEQYFGPGTRLTVT.

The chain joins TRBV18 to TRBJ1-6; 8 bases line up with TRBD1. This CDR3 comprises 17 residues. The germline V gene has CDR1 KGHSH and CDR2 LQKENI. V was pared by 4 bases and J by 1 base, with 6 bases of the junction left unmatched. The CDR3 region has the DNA TGTGCCAGCTCACTTGACAGGGGATCATCCTATAATTCACCCCTCCACTTT. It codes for CASSLDRGSSYNSPLHF.

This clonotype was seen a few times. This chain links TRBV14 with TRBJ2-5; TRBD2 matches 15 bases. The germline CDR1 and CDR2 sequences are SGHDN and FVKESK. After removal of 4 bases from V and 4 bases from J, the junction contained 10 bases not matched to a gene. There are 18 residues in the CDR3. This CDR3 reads CASSLGLAGGPLRETQYF. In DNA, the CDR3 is TGTGCCAGCAGCCTCGGACTAGCGGGAGGGCCTCTCCGAGAGACCCAGTACTTC.

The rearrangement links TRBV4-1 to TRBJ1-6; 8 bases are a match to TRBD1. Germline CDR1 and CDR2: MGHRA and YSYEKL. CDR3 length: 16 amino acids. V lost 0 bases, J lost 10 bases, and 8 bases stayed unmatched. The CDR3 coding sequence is TGCGCCAGCAGCCAAGATAATGGAGGGACAGGATCACCCCTCCACTTT. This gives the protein CASSQDNGGTGSPLHF.

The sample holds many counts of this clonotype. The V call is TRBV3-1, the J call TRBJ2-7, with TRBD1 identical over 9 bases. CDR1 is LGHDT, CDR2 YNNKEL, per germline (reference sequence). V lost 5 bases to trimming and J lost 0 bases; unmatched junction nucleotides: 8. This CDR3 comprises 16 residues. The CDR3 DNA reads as TGTGCCAGCAGCTACAGGGGGCGCATCCACTCCTACGAGCAGTACTTC. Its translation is CASSYRGRIHSYEQYF.

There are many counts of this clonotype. CDR3 amino acids: CASSQDRVRLDGYTF. CDR3 nucleotide sequence: TGCGCCAGCAGCCAAGATCGGGTCAGGTTAGATGGCTACACCTTC. This chain uses TRBV4-3 with TRBJ1-2; no reliable D call. CDR3 length: 15 amino acids. V lost 0 bases to trimming and J lost 6 bases, with 14 bases between them. Per the germline V gene, CDR1 is LGHNA and CDR2 is YSLEER.

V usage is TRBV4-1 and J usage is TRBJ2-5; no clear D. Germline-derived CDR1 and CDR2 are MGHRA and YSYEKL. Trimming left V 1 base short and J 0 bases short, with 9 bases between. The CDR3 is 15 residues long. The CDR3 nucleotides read TGCGCCAGCAGCCAAGGGAACGGCAACCAAGAGACCCAGTACTTC. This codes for CASSQGNGNQETQYF.

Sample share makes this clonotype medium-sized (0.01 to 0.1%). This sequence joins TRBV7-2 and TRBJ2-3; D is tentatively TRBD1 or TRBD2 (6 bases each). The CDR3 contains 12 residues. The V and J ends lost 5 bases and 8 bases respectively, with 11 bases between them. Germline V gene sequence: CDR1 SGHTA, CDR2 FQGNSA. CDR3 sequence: CASSPGGVTQYF. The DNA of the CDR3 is TGTGCCAGCAGCCCCGGGGGCGTTACGCAGTATTTT.

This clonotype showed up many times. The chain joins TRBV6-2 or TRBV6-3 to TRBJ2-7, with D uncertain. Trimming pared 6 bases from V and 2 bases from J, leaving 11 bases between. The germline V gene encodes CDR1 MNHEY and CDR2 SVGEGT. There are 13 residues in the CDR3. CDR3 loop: CASSLTETYEQYF. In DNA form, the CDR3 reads TGTGCCAGCAGCCTGACGGAAACCTACGAGCAGTACTTC.

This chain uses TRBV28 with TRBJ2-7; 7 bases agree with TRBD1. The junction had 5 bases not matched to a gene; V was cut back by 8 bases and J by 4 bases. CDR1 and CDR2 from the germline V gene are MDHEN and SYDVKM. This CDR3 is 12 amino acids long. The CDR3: CASGLGQYEQYF. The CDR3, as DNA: TGTGCCAGCGGGCTGGGACAGTACGAGCAGTACTTC.

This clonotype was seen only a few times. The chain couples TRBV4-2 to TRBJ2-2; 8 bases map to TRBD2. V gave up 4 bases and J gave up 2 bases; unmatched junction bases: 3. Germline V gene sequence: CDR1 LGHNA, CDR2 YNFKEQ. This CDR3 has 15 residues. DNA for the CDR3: TGTGCCAGCAGCCGACGGGGGGGAAACACCGGGGAGCTGTTTTTT. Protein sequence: CASSRRGGNTGELFF.

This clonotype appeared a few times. The CDR3 DNA reads TGTGCCACCAGGCGGACAGGGAGCCCCGGGGAGCTGTTTTTT. Encoded protein: CATRRTGSPGELFF. V is TRBV15 and J is TRBJ2-2; 8 bases agree with TRBD1. The CDR3 contains 14 residues. V lost 6 bases, J lost 6 bases, and 6 bases stayed unmatched. The V gene's germline CDR1 is LNHNV and CDR2 YYDKDF (reference sequence).

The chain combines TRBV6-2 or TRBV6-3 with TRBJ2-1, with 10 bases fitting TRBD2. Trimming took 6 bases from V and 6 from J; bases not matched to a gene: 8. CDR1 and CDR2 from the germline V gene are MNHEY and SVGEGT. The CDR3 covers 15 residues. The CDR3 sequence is CASRPSGRAVNEQFF. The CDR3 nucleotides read TGTGCCAGCAGGCCCAGCGGGAGGGCCGTCAATGAGCAGTTCTTC.

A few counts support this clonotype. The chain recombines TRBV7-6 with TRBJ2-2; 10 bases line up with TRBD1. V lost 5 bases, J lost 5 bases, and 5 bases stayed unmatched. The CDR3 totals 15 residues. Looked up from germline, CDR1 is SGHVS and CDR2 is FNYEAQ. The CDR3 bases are TGTGCCAGCAGCCCCGGACAGGGGGGGACCGGGGAGCTGTTTTTT. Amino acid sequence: CASSPGQGGTGELFF. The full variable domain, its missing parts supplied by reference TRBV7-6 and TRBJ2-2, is GAGVSQSPRYKVTKRGQDVALRCDPISGHVSLYWYRQALGQGPEFLTYFNYEAQQDKSGLPNDRFSAERPEGSISTLTIQRTEQRDSAMYRCASSPGQGGTGELFFGEGSRLTVL.

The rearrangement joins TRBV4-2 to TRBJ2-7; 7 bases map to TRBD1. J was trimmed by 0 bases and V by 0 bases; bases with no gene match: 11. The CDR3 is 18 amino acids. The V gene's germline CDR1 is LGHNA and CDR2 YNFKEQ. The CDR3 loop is CASSQDSPQGSHSYEQYF. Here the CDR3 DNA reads TGTGCCAGCAGCCAAGATAGTCCACAGGGGTCCCACTCCTACGAGCAGTACTTC.

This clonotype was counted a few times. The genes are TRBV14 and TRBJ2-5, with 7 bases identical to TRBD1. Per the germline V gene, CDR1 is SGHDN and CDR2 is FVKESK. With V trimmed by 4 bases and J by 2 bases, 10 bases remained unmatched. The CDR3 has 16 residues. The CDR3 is CASSRGTATHQETQYF. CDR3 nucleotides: TGTGCCAGCAGCCGAGGGACAGCAACACATCAAGAGACCCAGTACTTC.

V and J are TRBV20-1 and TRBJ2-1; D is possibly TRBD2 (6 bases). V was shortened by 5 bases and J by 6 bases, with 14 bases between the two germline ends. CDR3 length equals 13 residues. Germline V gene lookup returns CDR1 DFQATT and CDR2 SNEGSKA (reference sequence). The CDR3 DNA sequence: TGCAGTGCTCCCCCCTCGGGACTCAATGAGCAGTTCTTC. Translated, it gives CSAPPSGLNEQFF.

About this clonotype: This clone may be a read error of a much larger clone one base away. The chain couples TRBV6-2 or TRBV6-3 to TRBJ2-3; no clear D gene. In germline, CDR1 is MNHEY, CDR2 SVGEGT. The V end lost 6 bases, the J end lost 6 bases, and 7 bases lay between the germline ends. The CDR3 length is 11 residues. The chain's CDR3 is CASSLRDTQYF. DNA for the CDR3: TGTGCCAGCAGCCTCAGGGATACGCAGTATTTT.

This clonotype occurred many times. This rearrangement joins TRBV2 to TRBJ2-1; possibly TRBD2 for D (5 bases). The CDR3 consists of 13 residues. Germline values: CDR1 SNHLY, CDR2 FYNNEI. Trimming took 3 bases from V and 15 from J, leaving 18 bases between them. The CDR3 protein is CASSELGVEVGFF. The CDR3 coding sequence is TGTGCCAGCAGTGAGTTGGGAGTGGAGGTGGGGTTCTTC.

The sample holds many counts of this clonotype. The CDR3 bases are TGTGCCAGCAGCCCCAGGGGGCGGACGGTCTATGGCTACACCTTC. This sequence encodes CASSPRGRTVYGYTF. The V gene is TRBV3-1, the J gene TRBJ1-2, with 8 positions matching TRBD1. CDR1 and CDR2 from the germline V gene are LGHDT and YNNKEL (reference sequence). There are 15 residues in the CDR3. With 4 bases clipped from V and 4 bases from J, the junction kept 8 bases outside the gene matches.

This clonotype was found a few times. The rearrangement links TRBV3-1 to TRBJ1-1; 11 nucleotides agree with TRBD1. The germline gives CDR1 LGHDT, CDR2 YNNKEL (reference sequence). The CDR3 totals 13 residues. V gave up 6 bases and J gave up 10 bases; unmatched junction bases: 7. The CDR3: CASSRGQGAVAFF. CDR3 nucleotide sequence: TGTGCCAGCAGTCGCGGACAGGGGGCAGTAGCTTTCTTT. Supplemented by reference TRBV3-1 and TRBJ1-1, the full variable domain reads DTAVSQTPKYLVTQMGNDKSIKCEQNLGHDTMYWYKQDSKKFLKIMFSYNNKELIINETVPNRFSPKSPDKAHLNLHINSLELGDSAVYFCASSRGQGAVAFFGQGTRLTVV.

The CDR3 DNA sequence: TGCGCCAGCAGCCAAGAAGACGGGAGGGCCATAGATGAGCAGTTCTTC. Translated: CASSQEDGRAIDEQFF. This chain links TRBV4-1 with TRBJ2-1, with 8 bases aligning to TRBD2. The CDR3 length is 16 residues. Per the germline V gene, CDR1 is MGHRA and CDR2 is YSYEKL. The junction had 9 bases not matched to a gene; V was cut back by 0 bases and J by 8 bases.

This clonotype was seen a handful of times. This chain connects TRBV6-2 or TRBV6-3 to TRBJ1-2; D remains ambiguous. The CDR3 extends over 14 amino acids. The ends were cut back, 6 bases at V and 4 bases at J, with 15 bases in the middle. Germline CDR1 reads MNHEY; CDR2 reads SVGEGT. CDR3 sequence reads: CASSPSRVTYGYTF. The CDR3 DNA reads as TGTGCCAGCAGCCCCTCTCGAGTTACCTATGGCTACACCTTC.

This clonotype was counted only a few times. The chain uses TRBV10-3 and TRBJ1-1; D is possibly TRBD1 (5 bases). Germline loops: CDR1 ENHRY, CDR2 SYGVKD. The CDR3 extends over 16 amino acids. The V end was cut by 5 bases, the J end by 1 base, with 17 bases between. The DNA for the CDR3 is TGTGCCATCAGTTTCAAAGAAGACAGAGCGAACACTGAAGCTTTCTTT. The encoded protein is CAISFKEDRANTEAFF.

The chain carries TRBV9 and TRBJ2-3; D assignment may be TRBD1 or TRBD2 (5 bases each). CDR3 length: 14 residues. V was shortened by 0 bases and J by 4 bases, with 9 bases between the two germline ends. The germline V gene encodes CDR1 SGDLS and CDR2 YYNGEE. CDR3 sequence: CASSVEVGPDTQYF. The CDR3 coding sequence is TGTGCCAGCAGCGTAGAAGTGGGACCAGATACGCAGTATTTT.

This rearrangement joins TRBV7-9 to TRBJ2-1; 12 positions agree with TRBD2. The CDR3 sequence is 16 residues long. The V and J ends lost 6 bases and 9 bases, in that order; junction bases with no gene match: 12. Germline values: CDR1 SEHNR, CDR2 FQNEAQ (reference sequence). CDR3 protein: CASRNDLAGGPIEQFF. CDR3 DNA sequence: TGTGCCAGCAGAAACGACCTAGCGGGGGGGCCCATTGAGCAGTTCTTC.

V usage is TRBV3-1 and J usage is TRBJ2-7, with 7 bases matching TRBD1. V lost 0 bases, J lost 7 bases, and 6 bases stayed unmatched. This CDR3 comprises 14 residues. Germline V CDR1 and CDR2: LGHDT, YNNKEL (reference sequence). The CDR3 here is CASSQESRGQEQYF. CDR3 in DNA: TGTGCCAGCAGCCAAGAAAGCAGGGGACAGGAGCAGTACTTC.

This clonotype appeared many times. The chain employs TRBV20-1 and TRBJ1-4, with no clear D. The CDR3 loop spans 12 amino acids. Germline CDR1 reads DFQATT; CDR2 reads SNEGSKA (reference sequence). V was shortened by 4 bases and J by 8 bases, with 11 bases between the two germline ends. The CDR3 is CSATSRGEKLFF. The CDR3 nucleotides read TGCAGTGCTACCTCAAGAGGGGAAAAACTGTTTTTT.

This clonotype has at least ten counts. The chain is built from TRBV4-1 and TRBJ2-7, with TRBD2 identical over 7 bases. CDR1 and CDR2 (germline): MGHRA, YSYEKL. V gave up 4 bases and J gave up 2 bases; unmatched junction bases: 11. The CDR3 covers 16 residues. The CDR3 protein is CASSRLGLVPTYEQYF. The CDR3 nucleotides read TGCGCCAGCAGCCGCCTCGGACTAGTCCCTACCTACGAGCAGTACTTC.

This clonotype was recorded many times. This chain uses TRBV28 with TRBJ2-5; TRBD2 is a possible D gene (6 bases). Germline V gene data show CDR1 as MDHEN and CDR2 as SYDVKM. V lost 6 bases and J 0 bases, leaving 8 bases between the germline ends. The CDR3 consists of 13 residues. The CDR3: CASSRDYQETQYF. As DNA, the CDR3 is TGTGCCAGCAGCAGGGACTACCAAGAGACCCAGTACTTC.

CDR3 residues: CASSPWTGPNEKLFF. DNA for the CDR3: TGTGCCAGCAGCCCCTGGACAGGCCCGAATGAAAAACTGTTTTTT. The chain links TRBV12-3 or TRBV12-4 to TRBJ1-4; 7 bases fit TRBD1. The CDR3 is 15 amino acids. Trimming took 6 bases from V and 5 from J; bases not matched to a gene: 9.

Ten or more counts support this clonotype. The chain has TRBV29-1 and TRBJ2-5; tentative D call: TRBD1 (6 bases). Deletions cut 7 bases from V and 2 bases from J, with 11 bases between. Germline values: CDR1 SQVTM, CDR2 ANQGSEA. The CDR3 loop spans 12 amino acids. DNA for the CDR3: TGCAGCGCTAGGACAGATCAAGAGACCCAGTACTTC. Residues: CSARTDQETQYF.